The text below deals with one TCR beta chain. Its antigen is not identified. This specimen comes from a study of CD8 T cells in Susac syndrome. General study results and limits: TEMRA cells and active patients showed peak Susac CD8+ clonal expansion.

CDR1 is MDHEN and CDR2 is SYDVKM in the germline V gene. V gave up 5 bases and J gave up 6 bases, with 20 bases separating them. The CDR3 has 16 residues. Sequencing of TCR beta covered CD8+ and CD4+ T cells obtained from blood. With random hexamers, about 0.45 to 1 ug RNA was reverse transcribed. An immunoSEQ multiplex PCR amplified TCR beta CDR3 over 54 Vbeta and 13 Jbeta. TCRdb independently ran MiXCR on the immunoSEQ multiplex PCR reads; one entry per CDR3 protein. The sample has tens of thousands of distinct CDR3 sequences, approximately 93% seen once. The clonotype originates from a human donor with Susac syndrome. The sequencing input was CD8+ T cells from PBMCs. The rearrangement uses TRBV28 and TRBJ2-4, with D possibly matching TRBD1 (6 bases). CDR3 amino acids: CASSLPTGKKGNIQYF. CDR3 DNA sequence: TGTGCCAGCAGTCTACCTACAGGGAAAAAAGGAAACATTCAGTACTTC.